This T cell receptor beta chain is from a study of blood T cell repertoires in COVID-19. Study background: Specimens from acute and convalescent COVID-19 originated in the United States, Italy and Spain. T cells, B-cell-depleted T cells, or PBMCs supplied cDNA or gDNA.

This clone was observed a few times. The V gene end was trimmed by 4 bases and the J gene end by 5 bases; junction bases not matched to a gene: 6. Germline CDR1 and CDR2: LNHNV and YYDKDF (reference sequence). The CDR3 has 15 amino acids. In the original analysis: Estimation of nucleated cell counts relied on the amplification of reference gene primers. Only in-frame clones appear in the TCRdb table, and some are missing; sequencing was by immunoSEQ multiplex PCR. D and trimming come from the DNA, and the V and J calls and clone size come from that table. The table shows roughly 250,000 clones, with around 79% occurring only once.

This rearrangement joins TRBV15 to TRBJ2-5; 11 nucleotides agree with TRBD2. This TCR derives from a woman of 80 years or more with acute or convalescent COVID-19. Input material: peripheral blood. The CDR3 is CATSTLAGEGETQYF. The CDR3, as DNA: TGTGCCACCAGCACACTAGCGGGGGAAGGGGAGACCCAGTACTTC.